The 13 T cell receptor beta chains below were found in one sample sequenced in a study of T cells in Graves' hyperthyroidism and ophthalmopathy. From RNA transcripts, TCR beta CDR3 regions were amplified. Using the HTBI primer set, a first-round RT-PCR was run on the TCR CDR3. TCRdb re-derived calls from the multiplex PCR reads in MiXCR, one entry per CDR3 protein. Found here are around 600,000 distinct CDR3 sequences, roughly 15% of them singletons; the top ten hold about 3.5%. Sequenced sample: blood. Receptor source: a woman aged 40 to 50 with Graves' ophthalmopathy.

This clonotype was observed many times. In DNA form, the CDR3 reads TGTGCCAGCAGCCAAGGGGGGCTGTCCTATCCCACCGGGGAGCTGTTTTTT. Amino acid sequence: CASSQGGLSYPTGELFF. V is TRBV3-1 and J is TRBJ2-2; D is possibly TRBD1 (6 bases). CDR3 length: 17 amino acids. V was trimmed by 1 base and J by 4 bases, leaving 16 bases between them. Germline CDR1 reads LGHDT; CDR2 reads YNNKEL (reference sequence).

The genes are TRBV3-1 and TRBJ1-1; TRBD1 aligns across 7 bases. Germline CDR1 reads LGHDT; CDR2 reads YNNKEL (reference sequence). The CDR3 totals 16 residues. V shed 4 bases, J shed 5 bases, and the junction held 13 bases outside the gene matches. CDR3 in DNA: TGTGCCAGCAGCCCGAGCATTAAACAGGGGCTTACTGAAGCTTTCTTT. Its protein product is CASSPSIKQGLTEAFF. Full variable domain (remainder filled in from reference TRBV3-1 and TRBJ1-1): DTAVSQTPKYLVTQMGNDKSIKCEQNLGHDTMYWYKQDSKKFLKIMFSYNNKELIINETVPNRFSPKSPDKAHLNLHINSLELGDSAVYFCASSPSIKQGLTEAFFGQGTRLTVV.

The chain links TRBV18 to TRBJ2-2; 8 bases line up with TRBD1. The CDR3 is 16 residues long. CDR1 is KGHSH, CDR2 LQKENI, per germline. Losses at the gene ends were 3 bases for V and 4 bases for J; bases not matched to a gene: 7. CDR3 region: CASSPSQTGVTGELFF. The CDR3 nucleotides are TGTGCCAGCTCACCTTCCCAGACAGGGGTCACCGGGGAGCTGTTTTTT.

This clonotype was seen a handful of times. This sequence joins TRBV19 and TRBJ2-1, with 9 bases identical to TRBD2. Germline values: CDR1 LNHDA, CDR2 SQIVND (reference sequence). The CDR3 runs to 17 residues. Trimming cost V 2 bases and J 7 bases; bases outside gene matches: 12. In DNA form, the CDR3 reads TGTGCCAGTAGTATACACGTGACTAGCGGAACGGATAATGAGCAGTTCTTC. As protein: CASSIHVTSGTDNEQFF.

This clonotype was seen only a few times. The rearrangement uses TRBV5-6 and TRBJ2-2, with 7 bases aligning to TRBD1. V gave up 3 bases and J gave up 6 bases; unmatched junction bases: 8. This CDR3 is 15 amino acids long. The V gene's germline CDR1 is SGHDT and CDR2 YYEEEE. This chain's CDR3 is CASSSPTGVAGELFF. The DNA of the CDR3 is TGTGCCAGCAGCTCACCAACAGGGGTAGCCGGGGAGCTGTTTTTT.

In regard to this clonotype: Germline and junction disagree at one end, which may indicate a read error. The chain uses TRBV7-8 and TRBJ2-1; 7 bases line up with TRBD2. The CDR3 is made up of 14 amino acids. Per the germline V gene, CDR1 is SGHVS and CDR2 is FQNEAQ. CDR3 sequence: CASRLAGSYNEQFF. The CDR3 nucleotides are TGTGCCAGCAGGTTAGCGGGCTCCTACAATGAGCAGTTCTTC.

There are many counts of this clonotype. The rearrangement links TRBV20-1 to TRBJ2-3, with D possibly called TRBD1 or TRBD2 (7 bases each). The CDR3 is 13 amino acids. In germline, CDR1 is DFQATT, CDR2 SNEGSKA (reference sequence). Trimming took off 6 bases at V and 5 bases at J, with 15 bases between the two ends. CDR3: CSAREGAGDTQYF. The CDR3 region has the DNA TGCAGTGCCAGGGAGGGGGCCGGAGATACGCAGTATTTT.

This clonotype was observed many times. J is TRBJ2-3 and V is TRBV11-2, with D possibly TRBD2 on 7 matching bases. Germline V lookup: CDR1 SGHAT, CDR2 FQNNGV. The CDR3 spans 17 residues. Trimming pared 6 bases from V and 7 bases from J, leaving 26 bases between. The CDR3 spells CASRSRGGLPSTNTQYF. For the CDR3, the DNA is TGTGCCAGCAGGTCGAGGGGGGGCCTACCAAGTACTAATACGCAGTATTTT.

As to this clonotype: A clone one base away is much larger, so this may be a read error. The J gene is TRBJ1-1, the V gene TRBV5-1, with no clear D. The CDR3 is 12 amino acids. Germline V gene lookup returns CDR1 SGHRS and CDR2 YFSETQ. CDR3 nucleotide sequence: TGTGCCAGCAGTACACCGAACACTGAAGCTTTCTTT. Protein sequence: CASSTPNTEAFF.

In this sample, this clonotype turned up a few times. The V call is TRBV3-1, the J call TRBJ2-1; D may be TRBD2 (6 bases). Per germline, CDR1 LGHDT and CDR2 YNNKEL (reference sequence). The CDR3 is 13 amino acids. V lost 1 base, J lost 9 bases, and 10 bases lay in between. This chain's CDR3 is CASSQGSEGEQFF. The CDR3 region has the DNA TGTGCCAGCAGCCAAGGGTCGGAGGGTGAGCAGTTCTTC.

Many counts were recorded for this clonotype. This chain uses TRBV12-3 or TRBV12-4 with TRBJ1-2; 7 bases align to TRBD1. Trimming took 1 base from V and 4 from J; bases not matched to a gene: 3. The CDR3 sequence is 14 residues long. The CDR3 sequence is CASSLGRQGYGYTF. The CDR3 coding sequence is TGTGCCAGCAGTTTAGGACGACAGGGCTATGGCTACACCTTC.

The rearrangement joins TRBV30 to TRBJ1-1; the D is unclear. This CDR3 spans 12 amino acids. Germline V gene sequence: CDR1 GTSNPN, CDR2 SVGIG (reference sequence). V shed 5 bases and J shed 4 bases, with 11 bases lying between them. The CDR3 DNA sequence: TGTGCCTGGGCCGACCTGAGCACTGAAGCTTTCTTT. This gives the protein CAWADLSTEAFF.

This clonotype came up a few times. The chain recombines TRBV20-1 with TRBJ1-6, with D possibly TRBD1 on 5 matching bases. Germline values: CDR1 DFQATT, CDR2 SNEGSKA (reference sequence). CDR3 length: 14 residues. Trimming removed 6 bases at V and 0 bases at J, with 9 bases between. In DNA, the CDR3 is TGCAGTGCATGGGGGAGCTCCTATAATTCACCCCTCCACTTT. This sequence encodes CSAWGSSYNSPLHF.